This is a list of T cell receptor beta chains from one sample in a study of blood T cell repertoires in COVID-19. Assay: immunoSEQ multiplex PCR; the TCRdb copy retains only in-frame clones and omits some. The profile shows tens of thousands of clones, 79% of them singletons. The sample taken for sequencing was peripheral blood. The receptors were sampled from a human donor in a cohort sampled during active COVID-19. Both conserved end residues are part of each CDR3. D genes are given only for firm matches. Size values are once, few and many counts, or a class for expanded clones, and some rows have none.

TGTGCCAGCAGTCGGGACCGCTCGGGGCTAGCGGTTCTTAGCTCCTACAATGAGCAGTTCTTC | CASSRDRSGLAVLSSYNEQFF | - | TRBJ2-1 | TRBD2 | TRBV6-6
TGTGCCACCAGCAGCCGCGGACAGGGCCCCACAGATACGCAGTATTTT | CATSSRGQGPTDTQYF | - | TRBJ2-3 | TRBD1 | TRBV15
TGTGCCAGCAGCTCGCGGGGAGCGGGGTCCCAAGAGACCCAGTACTTC | CASSSRGAGSQETQYF | - | TRBJ2-5 | TRBD2 | TRBV7-2
TGCGCCAGCAGCCCGGGGGGCTCCAAAGGTGAGCAGTTCTTC | CASSPGGSKGEQFF | - | TRBJ2-1 | - | TRBV5-1
TGCGCCAGCAGCCCGCGGGCTAATGAAAAACTGTTTTTT | CASSPRANEKLFF | few | TRBJ1-4 | - | TRBV5-1
TGCGCCAGCAGAATGGGGGGGATTGGGACTGAAGCTTTCTTT | CASRMGGIGTEAFF | - | TRBJ1-1 | - | TRBV5-1
TGTGCCAGCAGCCTAAACCGAGACACAGATACGCAGTATTTT | CASSLNRDTDTQYF | - | TRBJ2-3 | - | TRBV6-5
TGTGCCAGTAGTACTACAGGGTATACTAATGAAAAACTGTTTTTT | CASSTTGYTNEKLFF | - | TRBJ1-4 | - | TRBV19
TGTGCCAGCAGCCAAGAGGGCGGGACAGCCGTCTACGAGCAGTACTTC | CASSQEGGTAVYEQYF | - | TRBJ2-7 | - | TRBV3-1/TRBV3-2
TGTGCCAGCAGTGAAGCGTCAAGAGCGGTCGGTGGCTACACCTTC | CASSEASRAVGGYTF | - | TRBJ1-2 | - | TRBV6-1
TGCGCCAGCAGCCATGGGACTAGCGGGATCTACGAGCAGTACTTC | CASSHGTSGIYEQYF | - | TRBJ2-7 | TRBD2 | TRBV4-1
TGTGCCAGCAGCTTGATTTCAGGGAACACCGGGGAGCTGTTTTTT | CASSLISGNTGELFF | - | TRBJ2-2 | - | TRBV5-6
TGCGCCAGCAGCTTGGGGGACGGGGGGGCGTCCTACAATGAGCAGTTCTTC | CASSLGDGGASYNEQFF | - | TRBJ2-1 | TRBD2 | TRBV5-1
TGTGCCAGCAGAGAAGCGGGAGGGCCGAGGAATGAGCAGTTCTTC | CASREAGGPRNEQFF | - | TRBJ2-1 | TRBD2 | TRBV6-1
TGCGCCAGCAGCCGCATCGGGGATCTGGAATCTGAAGCTTTCTTT | CASSRIGDLESEAFF | - | TRBJ1-1 | - | TRBV5-1
TGTGCCACCAGCCGGGGAATAGGGTCACCCCTCCACTTT | CATSRGIGSPLHF | - | TRBJ1-6 | - | TRBV24-1
TGTGCCAGCAGCTTCAGGGGGCTGGTTACCGGGGAGCTGTTTTTT | CASSFRGLVTGELFF | - | TRBJ2-2 | TRBD1 | TRBV7-2
TGTGCCAGCAGCCTACGGGGTGAAGAGACCCAGTACTTC | CASSLRGEETQYF | once | TRBJ2-5 | - | TRBV3-1/TRBV3-2
TGTGCCAGTACCCCAGGGATAGGGAGCAATCAGCCCCAGCATTTT | CASTPGIGSNQPQHF | - | TRBJ1-5 | - | TRBV19
TGCAGTGCTAGTGTGACTAGCGGGAGAGATGATACGCAGTATTTT | CSASVTSGRDDTQYF | - | TRBJ2-3 | TRBD2 | TRBV20-1
TGCGCCAGCAGTAAAGGGGGATCGGGGAATAACGGCTACACCTTC | CASSKGGSGNNGYTF | - | TRBJ1-2 | - | TRBV10-2
TGCAGCGTTGAAGATCTCGGGTCCGCCGGAGGAGCTTTCTTT | CSVEDLGSAGGAFF | - | TRBJ1-1 | - | TRBV29-1
TGCGCCAGCAGCTTGGATAACGGTGAGCAGTTCTTC | CASSLDNGEQFF | many | TRBJ2-1 | - | TRBV5-1
TGTGCCATCAGTTCCCGTGGAGGGGGGGATAATTCACCCCTCCACTTT | CAISSRGGGDNSPLHF | - | TRBJ1-6 | - | TRBV10-3
TGTGCCAGCAGTTACCCTCCGGGGGGCGAAGGGACCCAGTACTTC | CASSYPPGGEGTQYF | few | TRBJ2-5 | - | TRBV6-5
TGCGCCAGCAGCCACGGACTCCCGATGTTGGTCGAGCAGTACTTC | CASSHGLPMLVEQYF | - | TRBJ2-7 | - | TRBV5-1
TGTGCCACCAAAGGAGGGGGGGCAAACCCCAATTCACCCCTCCACTTT | CATKGGGANPNSPLHF | - | TRBJ1-6 | - | TRBV15
TGTGCCATCAGCCCACAGGGGACCTACGAGCAGTACTTC | CAISPQGTYEQYF | once | TRBJ2-7 | TRBD1 | TRBV10-3
TGTGCCAGTAGTACGGGACAGGGGTATGGCTATGGCTACACCTTC | CASSTGQGYGYGYTF | - | TRBJ1-2 | TRBD1 | TRBV19
TGTGCCAGCAGCGTAGGCGAGGGCGAGCAGTACTTC | CASSVGEGEQYF | - | TRBJ2-7 | - | TRBV9
TGCGCCAGCAGCTTAGGACTAGCGGGAGAAGTCGACGAGCAGTACTTC | CASSLGLAGEVDEQYF | - | TRBJ2-7 | TRBD2 | TRBV5-1
TGTGCCAGCTCAGCTGGGATAGCGGCTTCCTACGAGCAGTACTTC | CASSAGIAASYEQYF | - | TRBJ2-7 | - | TRBV18
TGTGCCAGCAGTGTCGTCGGACAGCTTAATTCACCCCTCCACTTT | CASSVVGQLNSPLHF | - | TRBJ1-6 | - | TRBV6-4
TGTGCCAGCAGTGAGAGACAGGGTCGGCCCCAGTACTTC | CASSERQGRPQYF | - | TRBJ2-5 | TRBD1 | TRBV6-4
TGTGCCAGCAGCGGGGATCAGCCCCAGCATTTT | CASSGDQPQHF | few | TRBJ1-5 | - | TRBV28
TGTGCCAGCAGCCCGGGTGGTATAGGCTACACCTTC | CASSPGGIGYTF | - | TRBJ1-2 | - | TRBV6-5
TGTGCCAGTAGTCCCAGCGGAGGGATCTCCTACGAGCAGTACTTC | CASSPSGGISYEQYF | - | TRBJ2-7 | - | TRBV19
TGTGCCAGCAGCTTCGGGACAGGGGCCGCGAACACTGAAGCTTTCTTT | CASSFGTGAANTEAFF | - | TRBJ1-1 | TRBD1 | TRBV7-8
TGTGCCAGCAGGGAGGACAGCTTGAACACTGAAGCTTTCTTT | CASREDSLNTEAFF | - | TRBJ1-1 | - | TRBV6-4
TGTGCCAGCAGTCAATCCACGGTGGGCCTCGGGGAGCTGTTTTTT | CASSQSTVGLGELFF | - | TRBJ2-2 | - | TRBV6-2/TRBV6-3